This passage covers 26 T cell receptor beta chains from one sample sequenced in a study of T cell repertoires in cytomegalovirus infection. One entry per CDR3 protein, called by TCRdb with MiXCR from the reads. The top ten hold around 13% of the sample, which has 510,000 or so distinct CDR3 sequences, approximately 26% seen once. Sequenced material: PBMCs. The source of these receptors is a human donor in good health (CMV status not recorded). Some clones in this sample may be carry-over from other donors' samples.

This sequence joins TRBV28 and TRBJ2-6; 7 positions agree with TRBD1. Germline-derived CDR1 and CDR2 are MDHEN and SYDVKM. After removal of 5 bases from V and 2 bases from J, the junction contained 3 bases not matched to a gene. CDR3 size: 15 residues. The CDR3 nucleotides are TGTGCCAGCAGTAATGACAGGGCTGGGGCCAACGTCCTGACTTTC. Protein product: CASSNDRAGANVLTF.

The CDR3 here is CATSRVGGNHKYEQYF. The CDR3 DNA sequence: TGTGCCACCAGCAGAGTTGGGGGTAACCACAAATACGAGCAGTACTTC. The gene calls are TRBV15 and TRBJ2-7; D assignment may be TRBD1 or TRBD2 (5 bases each). CDR3 length equals 16 residues. Germline CDR1 reads LNHNV; CDR2 reads YYDKDF (reference sequence). Trimming removed 1 base from V and 4 bases from J, with 17 bases in between.

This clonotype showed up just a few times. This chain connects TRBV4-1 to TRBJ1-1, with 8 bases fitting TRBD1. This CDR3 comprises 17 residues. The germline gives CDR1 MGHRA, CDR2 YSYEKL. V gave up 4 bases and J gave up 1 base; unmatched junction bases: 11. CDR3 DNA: TGCGCCAGCAGCCGAAACCCGGGACAGGCCAAGAACACTGAAGCTTTCTTT. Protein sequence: CASSRNPGQAKNTEAFF.

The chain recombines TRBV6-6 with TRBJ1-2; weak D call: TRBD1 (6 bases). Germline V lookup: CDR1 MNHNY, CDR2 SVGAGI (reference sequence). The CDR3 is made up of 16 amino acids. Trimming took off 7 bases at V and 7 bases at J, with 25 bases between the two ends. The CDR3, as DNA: TGTGCCAGCACCGACCTCGGACAGCTCCAACGGGGTGGCTACACCTTC. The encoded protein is CASTDLGQLQRGGYTF.

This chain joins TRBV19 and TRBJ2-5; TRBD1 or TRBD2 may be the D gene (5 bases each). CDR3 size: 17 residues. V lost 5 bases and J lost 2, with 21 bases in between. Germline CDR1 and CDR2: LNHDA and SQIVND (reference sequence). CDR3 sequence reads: CASSPTYFRDRQETQYF. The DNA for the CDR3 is TGTGCCAGTAGTCCGACATACTTCCGGGACCGACAAGAGACCCAGTACTTC.

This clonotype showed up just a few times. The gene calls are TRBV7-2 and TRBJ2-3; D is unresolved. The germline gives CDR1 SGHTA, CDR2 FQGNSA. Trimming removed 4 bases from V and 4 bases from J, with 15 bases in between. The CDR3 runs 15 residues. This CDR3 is CASSSGPRSADTQYF. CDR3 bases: TGTGCCAGCAGCTCTGGGCCACGATCGGCAGATACGCAGTATTTT.

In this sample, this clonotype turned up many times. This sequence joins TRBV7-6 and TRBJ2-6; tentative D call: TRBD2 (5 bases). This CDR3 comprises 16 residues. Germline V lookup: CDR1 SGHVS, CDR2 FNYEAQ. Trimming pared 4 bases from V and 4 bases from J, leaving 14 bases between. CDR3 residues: CASSSSTGTGANVLTF. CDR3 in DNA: TGTGCCAGCAGCTCATCAACGGGAACCGGGGCCAACGTCCTGACTTTC.

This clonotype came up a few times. The CDR3 sequence: CASSFRRGLVGEQYF. The CDR3 DNA reads as TGTGCCAGCAGTTTCCGGAGGGGATTAGTGGGCGAGCAGTACTTC. The chain uses TRBV12-3 or TRBV12-4 and TRBJ2-7; TRBD2 is a possible D gene (6 bases). The CDR3 has 15 residues. V lost 3 bases and J 6 bases, leaving 18 bases between the germline ends.

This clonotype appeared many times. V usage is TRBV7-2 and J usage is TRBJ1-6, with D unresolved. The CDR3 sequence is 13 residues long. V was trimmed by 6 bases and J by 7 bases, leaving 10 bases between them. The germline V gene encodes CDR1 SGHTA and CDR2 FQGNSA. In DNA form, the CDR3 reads TGTGCCAGCAGAATTTTAAGAAATTCACCCCTCCACTTT. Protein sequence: CASRILRNSPLHF.

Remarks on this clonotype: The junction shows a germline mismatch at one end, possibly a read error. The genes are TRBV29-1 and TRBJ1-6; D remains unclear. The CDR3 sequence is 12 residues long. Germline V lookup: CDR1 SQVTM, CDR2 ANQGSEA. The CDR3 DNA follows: TGCAGCGTTCAAGACTATAATTCACCCCTCCACTTT. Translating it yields CSVQDYNSPLHF.

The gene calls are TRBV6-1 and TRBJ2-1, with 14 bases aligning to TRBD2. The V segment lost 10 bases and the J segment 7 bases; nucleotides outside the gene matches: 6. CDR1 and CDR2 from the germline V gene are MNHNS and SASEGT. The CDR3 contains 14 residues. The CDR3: CATTGTSGSNEQFF. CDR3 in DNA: TGTGCCACCACCGGGACTAGCGGGAGTAATGAGCAGTTCTTC.

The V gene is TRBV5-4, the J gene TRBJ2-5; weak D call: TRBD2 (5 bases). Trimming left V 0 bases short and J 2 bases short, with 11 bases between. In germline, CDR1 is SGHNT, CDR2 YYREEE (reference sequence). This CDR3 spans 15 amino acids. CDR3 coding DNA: TGTGCCAGCAGCTTGGGTAGCGCGCGGCAAGAGACCCAGTACTTC. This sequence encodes CASSLGSARQETQYF.

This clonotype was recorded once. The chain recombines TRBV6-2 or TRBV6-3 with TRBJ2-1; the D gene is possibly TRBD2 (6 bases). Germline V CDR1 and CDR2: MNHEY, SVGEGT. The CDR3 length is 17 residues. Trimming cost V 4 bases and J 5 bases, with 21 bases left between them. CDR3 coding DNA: TGTGCCAGCAGTTCCTCCCTGGGTCGGGAGCCCCACAATGAGCAGTTCTTC. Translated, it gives CASSSSLGREPHNEQFF.

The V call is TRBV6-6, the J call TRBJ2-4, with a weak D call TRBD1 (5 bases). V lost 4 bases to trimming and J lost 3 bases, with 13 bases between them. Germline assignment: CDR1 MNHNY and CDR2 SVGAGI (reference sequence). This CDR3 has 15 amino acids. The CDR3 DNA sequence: TGTGCCAGCAGTTCTCTGACAGTCGGCAAAAACATTCAGTACTTC. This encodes CASSSLTVGKNIQYF.

The CDR3 protein is CASSFSREGYTF. The DNA of the CDR3 is TGTGCCAGCAGCTTTTCGAGGGAAGGCTACACCTTC. This chain uses TRBV5-6 with TRBJ1-2; D is uncertain. The CDR3 has 12 residues. CDR1 is SGHDT, CDR2 YYEEEE, per germline. V was shortened by 2 bases and J by 8 bases, with 10 bases between the two germline ends.

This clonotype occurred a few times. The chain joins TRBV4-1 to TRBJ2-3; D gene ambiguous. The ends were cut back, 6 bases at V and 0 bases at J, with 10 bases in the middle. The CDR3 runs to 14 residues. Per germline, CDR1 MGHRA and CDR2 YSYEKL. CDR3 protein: CASRTAESTDTQYF. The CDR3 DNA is TGCGCCAGCAGGACGGCGGAAAGCACAGATACGCAGTATTTT.

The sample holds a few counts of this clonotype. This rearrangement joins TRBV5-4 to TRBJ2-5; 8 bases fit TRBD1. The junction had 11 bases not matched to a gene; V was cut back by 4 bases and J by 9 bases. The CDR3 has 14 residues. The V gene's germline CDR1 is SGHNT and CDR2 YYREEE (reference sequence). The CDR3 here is CASSRQGPGQAQYF. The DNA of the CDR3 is TGTGCCAGCAGCCGACAGGGGCCGGGTCAGGCCCAGTACTTC.

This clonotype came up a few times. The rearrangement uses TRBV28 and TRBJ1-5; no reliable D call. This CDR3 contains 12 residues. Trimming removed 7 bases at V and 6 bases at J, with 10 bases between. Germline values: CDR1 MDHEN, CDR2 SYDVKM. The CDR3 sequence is CASKPAGQPQHF. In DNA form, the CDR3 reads TGTGCCAGCAAACCGGCCGGTCAGCCCCAGCATTTT.

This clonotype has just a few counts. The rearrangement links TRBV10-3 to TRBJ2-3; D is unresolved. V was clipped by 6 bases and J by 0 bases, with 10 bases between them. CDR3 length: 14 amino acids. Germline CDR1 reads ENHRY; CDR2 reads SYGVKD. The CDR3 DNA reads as TGTGCCATCAGAGTGGCGGCTAGCACAGATACGCAGTATTTT. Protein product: CAIRVAASTDTQYF.

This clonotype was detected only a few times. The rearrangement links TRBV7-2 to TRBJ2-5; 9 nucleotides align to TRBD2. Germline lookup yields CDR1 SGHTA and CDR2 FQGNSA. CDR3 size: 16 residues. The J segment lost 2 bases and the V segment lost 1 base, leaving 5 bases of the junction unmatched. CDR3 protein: CASSLGDAGGQETQYF. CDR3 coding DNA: TGTGCCAGCAGCTTAGGGGATGCGGGAGGGCAAGAGACCCAGTACTTC.

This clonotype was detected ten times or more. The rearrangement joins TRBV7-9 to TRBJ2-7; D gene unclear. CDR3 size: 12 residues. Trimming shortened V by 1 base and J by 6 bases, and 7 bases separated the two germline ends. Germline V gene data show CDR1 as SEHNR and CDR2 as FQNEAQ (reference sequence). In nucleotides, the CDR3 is TGTGCCAGCAGCTTAGTACGGTCCGAGCAGTACTTC. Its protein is CASSLVRSEQYF.

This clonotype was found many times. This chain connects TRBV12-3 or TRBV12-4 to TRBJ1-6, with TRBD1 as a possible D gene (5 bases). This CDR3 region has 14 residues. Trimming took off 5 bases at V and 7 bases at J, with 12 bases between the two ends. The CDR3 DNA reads TGTGCCAGCAGTGGGGACGGAGGAAATTCACCCCTCCACTTT. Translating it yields CASSGDGGNSPLHF.

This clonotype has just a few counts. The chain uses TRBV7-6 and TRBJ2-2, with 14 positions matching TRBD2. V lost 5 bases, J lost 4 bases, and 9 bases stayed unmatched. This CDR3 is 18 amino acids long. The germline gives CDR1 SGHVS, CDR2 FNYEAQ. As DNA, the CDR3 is TGTGCCAGCAGCCCAGGGACTAGCGGGAGTTTTGGCACCGGGGAGCTGTTTTTT. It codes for CASSPGTSGSFGTGELFF.

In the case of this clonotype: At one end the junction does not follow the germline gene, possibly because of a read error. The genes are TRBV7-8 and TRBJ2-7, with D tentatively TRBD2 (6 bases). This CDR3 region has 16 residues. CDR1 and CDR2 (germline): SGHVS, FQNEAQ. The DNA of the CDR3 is TGTGCCAGCAGCTTATTCTCCGGACAAATCTACGGGAGCAGCAAATTC. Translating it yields CASSLFSGQIYGSSKF.

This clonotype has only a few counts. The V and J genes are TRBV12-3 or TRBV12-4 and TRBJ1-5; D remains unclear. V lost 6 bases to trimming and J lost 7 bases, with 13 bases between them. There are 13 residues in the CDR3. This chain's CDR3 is CASRDLIGQPQHF. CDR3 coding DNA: TGTGCCAGCAGGGACCTCATAGGACAGCCCCAGCATTTT.

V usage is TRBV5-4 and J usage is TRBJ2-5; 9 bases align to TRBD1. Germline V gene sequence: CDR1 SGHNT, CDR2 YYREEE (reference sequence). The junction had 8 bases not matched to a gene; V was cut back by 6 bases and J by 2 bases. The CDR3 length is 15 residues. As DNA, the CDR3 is TGTGCCAGCAACCTTTACAGGGGGCTTCAAGAGACCCAGTACTTC. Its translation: CASNLYRGLQETQYF. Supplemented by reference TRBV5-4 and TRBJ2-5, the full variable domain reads ETGVTQSPTHLIKTRGQQVTLRCSSQSGHNTVSWYQQALGQGPQFIFQYYREEENGRGNFPPRFSGLQFPNYSSELNVNALELDDSALYLCASNLYRGLQETQYFGPGTRLLVL.